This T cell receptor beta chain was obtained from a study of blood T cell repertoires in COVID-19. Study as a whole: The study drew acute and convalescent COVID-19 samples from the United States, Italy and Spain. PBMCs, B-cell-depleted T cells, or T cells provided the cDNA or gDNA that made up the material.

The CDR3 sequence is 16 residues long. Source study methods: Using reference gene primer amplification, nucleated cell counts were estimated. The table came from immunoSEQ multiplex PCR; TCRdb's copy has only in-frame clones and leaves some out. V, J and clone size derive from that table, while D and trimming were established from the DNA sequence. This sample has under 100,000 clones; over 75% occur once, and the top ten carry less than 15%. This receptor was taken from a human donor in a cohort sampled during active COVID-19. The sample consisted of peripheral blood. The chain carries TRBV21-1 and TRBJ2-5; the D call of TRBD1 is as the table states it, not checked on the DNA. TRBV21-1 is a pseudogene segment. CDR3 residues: CASSKERFRGQETQYF. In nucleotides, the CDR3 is TGTGCCAGCAGCAAAGAGAGGTTCAGGGGGCAAGAGACCCAGTACTTC.